Below are 30 T cell receptor beta chains sequenced from a single sample in a study of blood T cell repertoires in COVID-19. Measured with immunoSEQ multiplex PCR; TCRdb has only the in-frame clones, and not every one. The sample includes fewer than 250,000 clones, 88% of them seen just once. What was sequenced was PBMCs or T cells enriched from blood (not recorded which). These receptors all come from a woman aged 30 to 39 who had been exposed to COVID-19.

The chain is built from TRBV5-1 and TRBJ1-3; TRBD1 might be the D (6 bases). The ends were cut back, 1 base at V and 3 bases at J, with 8 bases in the middle. This CDR3 contains 14 residues. Germline CDR1 SGHRS, CDR2 YFSETQ. The CDR3 reads CASSLTGFGNTIYF. As DNA, the CDR3 is TGCGCCAGCAGCTTGACAGGGTTTGGAAACACCATATATTTT.

The chain combines TRBV29-1 with TRBJ1-5; D is undetermined. The V end lost 4 bases, the J end lost 7 bases, and 11 bases lay between the germline ends. Per the germline V gene, CDR1 is SQVTM and CDR2 is ANQGSEA. The CDR3 has 12 amino acids. The DNA of the CDR3 is TGCAGCGTTGCCACTCCGGGGCAGCCCCAGCATTTT. It is translated as CSVATPGQPQHF.

This rearrangement joins TRBV11-2 to TRBJ1-1, with 8 positions matching TRBD1. This CDR3 spans 18 amino acids. The trim removed 4 bases at V and 5 bases at J, leaving 18 bases unmatched. The germline gives CDR1 SGHAT, CDR2 FQNNGV. The CDR3 coding sequence is TGTGCCAGCAGCTCCGTATATCAGAGGACAGGGAGGGGAACTGAAGCTTTCTTT. It codes for CASSSVYQRTGRGTEAFF.

This clone was seen just once. The chain combines TRBV3-1 (or the pseudogene TRBV3-2) with TRBJ2-4, with TRBD1 matching 8 bases. CDR3 size: 19 residues. Trimming removed 8 bases from V and 0 bases from J; junction bases left unmatched: 18. Germline V gene lookup returns CDR1 LGHDT and CDR2 YNNKEL (reference sequence). Written as DNA, the CDR3 is TGTGCCAGCTCCCTCAGGGGGCCTTCCAACCTTCTAGCCAAAAACATTCAGTACTTC. As protein: CASSLRGPSNLLAKNIQYF.

This chain links TRBV4-1 with TRBJ2-5, with 9 bases identical to TRBD2. With V trimmed by 4 bases and J by 5 bases, 17 bases remained unmatched. Germline CDR1 is MGHRA and CDR2 is YSYEKL. The CDR3 contains 18 residues. The CDR3 DNA follows: TGCGCCAGCAGCCGCGGGGGCGCGGCTAGCGGGAAGGGGGAGACCCAGTACTTC. Protein product: CASSRGGAASGKGETQYF.

The chain employs TRBV25-1 and TRBJ1-2, with D possibly matching TRBD1 (5 bases). The CDR3 loop spans 14 amino acids. Germline values: CDR1 MGHDK, CDR2 SYGVNS. Trimming removed 1 base from V and 2 bases from J, with 8 bases in between. Here the CDR3 DNA reads TGTGCCAGCAGTGAATTAGGGGCCAACTATGGCTACACCTTC. Amino acid sequence: CASSELGANYGYTF.

The CDR3 DNA follows: TGTGCCTGGAAGGGAGGGAGCACTGAAGCTTTCTTT. Protein sequence: CAWKGGSTEAFF. This chain joins TRBV30 and TRBJ1-1; D gene ambiguous. CDR1 is GTSNPN, CDR2 SVGIG, per germline (reference sequence). The CDR3 is 12 amino acids. V was pared by 4 bases and J by 4 bases, with 10 bases between.

The chain carries TRBV2 and TRBJ2-6; TRBD1 agrees at 10 bases. The CDR3 consists of 19 residues. Trimming removed 7 bases from V and 0 bases from J; junction bases left unmatched: 12. Germline V gene lookup returns CDR1 SNHLY and CDR2 FYNNEI. The CDR3 loop is CASKRDRGRRGSGANVLTF. The CDR3 DNA is TGTGCCAGCAAGCGGGACAGGGGCCGGCGGGGCTCTGGGGCCAACGTCCTGACTTTC.

This chain connects TRBV4-1 to TRBJ1-2; 8 bases are a match to TRBD1. With 1 base clipped from V and 5 bases from J, the junction kept 12 bases outside the gene matches. CDR3 size: 17 residues. Germline CDR1 is MGHRA and CDR2 is YSYEKL. The CDR3 nucleotides read TGCGCCAGCAGCCAAGTCTTCTCGGATGGACAGGGATATGGCTACACCTTC. This sequence encodes CASSQVFSDGQGYGYTF.

This clone appeared a single time. The CDR3 sequence is CASSEDGTEYQPQHF. The CDR3, as DNA: TGTGCCAGCAGTGAAGATGGGACAGAGTATCAGCCCCAGCATTTT. This chain connects TRBV6-1 to TRBJ1-5, with 7 nucleotides matching TRBD1. J gave up 5 bases and V 1 base, and 5 bases lay outside the gene matches. The germline gives CDR1 MNHNS, CDR2 SASEGT. The CDR3 runs 15 residues.

The rearrangement links TRBV6-1 to TRBJ2-7, with TRBD2 as a possible D gene (5 bases). This CDR3 comprises 14 residues. Germline V gene lookup returns CDR1 MNHNS and CDR2 SASEGT. The V and J ends lost 2 bases and 2 bases respectively, with 10 bases between them. The CDR3 reads CASSEYAGPYEQYF. CDR3 bases: TGTGCCAGCAGTGAATATGCGGGTCCCTACGAGCAGTACTTC.

The chain has TRBV30 and TRBJ1-2; D remains ambiguous. Germline V CDR1 and CDR2: GTSNPN, SVGIG (reference sequence). There are 14 residues in the CDR3. V lost 0 bases to trimming and J lost 6 bases, with 14 bases between them. The CDR3 loop is CAWSVQRGMDGYTF. DNA of the CDR3: TGTGCCTGGAGTGTACAACGGGGAATGGATGGCTACACCTTC.

The chain employs TRBV3-1 (or the pseudogene TRBV3-2) and TRBJ2-3; a possible D gene is TRBD2 (5 bases). From germline, CDR1 is LGHDT and CDR2 YNNKEL (reference sequence). This CDR3 region has 14 residues. Trimming took off 2 bases at V and 8 bases at J, with 14 bases between the two ends. The CDR3 coding sequence is TGTGCCAGCAGCCAAATGGGAGCTACGCCTACGCAGTATTTT. It yields the protein CASSQMGATPTQYF.

V usage is TRBV20-1 and J usage is TRBJ1-5; a weak D match, TRBD1 (6 bases). Germline lookup yields CDR1 DFQATT and CDR2 SNEGSKA (reference sequence). With 3 bases removed from V and 7 bases from J, the gap between germline ends came to 16 bases. The CDR3 length is 14 residues. CDR3 protein: CSASTNRDPQPQHF. In DNA form, the CDR3 reads TGCAGTGCTAGTACTAACAGGGACCCACAGCCCCAGCATTTT.

The J gene is TRBJ2-3, the V gene TRBV6-1; D perhaps matches TRBD1 (6 bases). Trimming left V 3 bases short and J 4 bases short, with 11 bases between. This CDR3 has 14 residues. Germline V lookup: CDR1 MNHNS, CDR2 SASEGT. The CDR3 loop is CASSEGEGADTQYF. CDR3 DNA sequence: TGTGCCAGCAGTGAGGGAGAGGGGGCAGATACGCAGTATTTT.

This clone came up a few times. This sequence joins TRBV27 and TRBJ2-7; 8 bases fit TRBD2. Germline lookup yields CDR1 MNHEY and CDR2 SMNVEV (reference sequence). The CDR3 loop spans 14 amino acids. The J segment lost 2 bases and the V segment lost 5 bases, leaving 5 bases of the junction unmatched. CDR3 residues: CASSAGTRTYEQYF. For the CDR3, the DNA is TGTGCCAGCAGTGCTGGGACTAGGACCTACGAGCAGTACTTC.

The chain recombines TRBV30 with TRBJ1-2; D ambiguous. Germline V lookup: CDR1 GTSNPN, CDR2 SVGIG (reference sequence). With 2 bases removed from V and 8 bases from J, the gap between germline ends came to 18 bases. The CDR3 extends over 14 amino acids. Here the CDR3 DNA reads TGTGCCTGGAGTAGAGGGTTGGGAGGTGAAGGCTACACCTTC. Its translation is CAWSRGLGGEGYTF.

V usage is TRBV5-4 and J usage is TRBJ2-5; 9 nucleotides line up with TRBD1. Germline V gene data show CDR1 as SGHNT and CDR2 as YYREEE (reference sequence). There are 15 residues in the CDR3. The V gene end was trimmed by 4 bases and the J gene end by 4 bases; junction bases not matched to a gene: 8. Written as DNA, the CDR3 is TGTGCCAGCAGCCCGCCGGGACAGGGAGGAGAGACCCAGTACTTC. Translation gives CASSPPGQGGETQYF.

This chain uses TRBV12-5 with TRBJ1-3, with D uncertain. V was clipped by 6 bases and J by 2 bases, with 14 bases between them. The CDR3 runs to 15 residues. The germline CDR1 and CDR2 sequences are LGHNT and FRNRAP. CDR3 DNA: TGTGCTAGTGGCTCTCCCCGTCGAGCTGGAAACACCATATATTTT. Amino acids: CASGSPRRAGNTIYF. The full variable domain, with the rest looked up from reference TRBV12-5 and TRBJ1-3, is DARVTQTPRHKVTEMGQEVTMRCQPILGHNTVFWYRQTMMQGLELLAYFRNRAPLDDSGMPKDRFSAEMPDATLATLKIQPSEPRDSAVYFCASGSPRRAGNTIYFGEGSWLTVV.

The chain combines TRBV5-1 with TRBJ2-7; TRBD2 is a possible D gene (5 bases). The length of the CDR3 is 18 residues. The V gene's germline CDR1 is SGHRS and CDR2 YFSETQ. The V gene lost 4 bases and the J gene lost 2 bases, with 25 bases spanning the gap. CDR3 coding DNA: TGCGCCAGCAGCCCCCCTCGGGTGGCACCGGCCGGGGCCTACGAGCAGTACTTC. Translation: CASSPPRVAPAGAYEQYF.

J is TRBJ2-1 and V is TRBV2; 15 positions agree with TRBD2. This CDR3 has 16 residues. Germline values: CDR1 SNHLY, CDR2 FYNNEI. J was trimmed by 8 bases and V by 5 bases; bases with no gene match: 7. Here the CDR3 reads CASSSQGLAGGHEQFF. CDR3 nucleotides: TGTGCCAGCAGTTCACAGGGACTAGCGGGAGGCCATGAGCAGTTCTTC.

The chain joins TRBV3-1 (or the pseudogene TRBV3-2) to TRBJ1-2; D is possibly TRBD1 (5 bases). V was pared by 0 bases and J by 8 bases, with 10 bases between. The CDR3 spans 13 residues. CDR1 and CDR2 (germline): LGHDT, YNNKEL (reference sequence). The CDR3 here is CASSQDRAHGYTF. The CDR3 region has the DNA TGTGCCAGCAGCCAAGACAGGGCCCACGGCTACACCTTC.

This chain connects TRBV30 to TRBJ1-6, with unresolved D. The CDR3 sequence is 14 residues long. V gave up 1 base and J gave up 7 bases, with 11 bases separating them. Per the germline V gene, CDR1 is GTSNPN and CDR2 is SVGIG (reference sequence). DNA of the CDR3: TGTGCCTGGAGTGGGCGGGGTTCAAATTCACCCCTCCACTTT. It codes for CAWSGRGSNSPLHF. Filled out from reference TRBV30 and TRBJ1-6, the complete variable domain reads SQTIHQWPATLVQPVGSPLSLECTVEGTSNPNLYWYRQAAGRGLQLLFYSVGIGQISSEVPQNLSASRPQDRQFILSSKKLLLSDSGFYLCAWSGRGSNSPLHFGNGTRLTVT.

The CDR3 bases are TGCGCCAGCAGCTTGTCGGGCGGGACTCACTACGAGCAGTACTTC. Translation: CASSLSGGTHYEQYF. V gene TRBV5-1 combines with J gene TRBJ2-7, with a tentative D call TRBD2 (6 bases). V lost 1 base and J 3 bases, leaving 14 bases between the germline ends. The V gene's germline CDR1 is SGHRS and CDR2 YFSETQ. This CDR3 region has 15 residues. Together with reference TRBV5-1 and TRBJ2-7, the CDR3 gives the full variable domain: KAGVTQTPRYLIKTRGQQVTLSCSPISGHRSVSWYQQTPGQGLQFLFEYFSETQRNKGNFPGRFSGRQFSNSRSEMNVSTLELGDSALYLCASSLSGGTHYEQYFGPGTRLTVT.

The chain employs TRBV9 and TRBJ2-5, with 12 bases matching TRBD2. This CDR3 spans 15 amino acids. Germline assignment: CDR1 SGDLS and CDR2 YYNGEE. Losses at the gene ends were 4 bases for V and 5 bases for J; bases not matched to a gene: 6. The CDR3 nucleotides are TGTGCCAGCAGCTCCAGACTAGCGGGAGTGGAGACCCAGTACTTC. Its protein is CASSSRLAGVETQYF.

This chain joins TRBV2 and TRBJ2-4; D is perhaps TRBD2 (6 bases). Trimming stripped 7 bases from V and 5 bases from J, with 12 bases between. The germline CDR1 and CDR2 sequences are SNHLY and FYNNEI. This CDR3 comprises 13 residues. In nucleotides, the CDR3 is TGTGCCAGCACGGGAGCACCCCAAAACATTCAGTACTTC. This encodes CASTGAPQNIQYF.

The chain combines TRBV3-1 (or the pseudogene TRBV3-2) with TRBJ1-1; the D is unclear. V lost 5 bases, J lost 4 bases, and 26 bases lay in between. CDR1 LGHDT and CDR2 YNNKEL come from the germline V gene (reference sequence). The CDR3 loop spans 18 amino acids. Here the CDR3 DNA reads TGTGCCAGCAGCGCATCGGTGGTGTCGGCTAGACCGGGCACTGAAGCTTTCTTT. It encodes CASSASVVSARPGTEAFF.

The CDR3 sequence is CASSFGALNSPLHF. The CDR3 nucleotides are TGTGCCAGCAGCTTTGGGGCCCTTAATTCACCCCTCCACTTT. The V gene is TRBV7-3, the J gene TRBJ1-6, with D possibly matching TRBD1 (5 bases). Trimming shortened V by 3 bases and J by 6 bases, and 9 bases separated the two germline ends. Germline loops: CDR1 SGHTA, CDR2 FQGTGA. The CDR3 consists of 14 residues.

V is TRBV9 and J is TRBJ2-3; D is possibly TRBD1 (6 bases). CDR3 size: 16 residues. V gave up 0 bases and J gave up 1 base, with 12 bases separating them. Germline CDR1 SGDLS, CDR2 YYNGEE. The CDR3 bases are TGTGCCAGCAGCGTAGAGCAGGGGATAGGCACAGATACGCAGTATTTT. Residues: CASSVEQGIGTDTQYF.

The J gene is TRBJ1-2, the V gene TRBV7-8; 10 nucleotides agree with TRBD1. CDR3 length: 18 residues. From germline, CDR1 is SGHVS and CDR2 FQNEAQ. Trimming removed 0 bases from V and 4 bases from J; junction bases left unmatched: 11. The DNA for the CDR3 is TGTGCCAGCAGCTTAGCGCGTGCCCGGGACAGGGGAGCCTATGGCTACACCTTC. Protein: CASSLARARDRGAYGYTF.